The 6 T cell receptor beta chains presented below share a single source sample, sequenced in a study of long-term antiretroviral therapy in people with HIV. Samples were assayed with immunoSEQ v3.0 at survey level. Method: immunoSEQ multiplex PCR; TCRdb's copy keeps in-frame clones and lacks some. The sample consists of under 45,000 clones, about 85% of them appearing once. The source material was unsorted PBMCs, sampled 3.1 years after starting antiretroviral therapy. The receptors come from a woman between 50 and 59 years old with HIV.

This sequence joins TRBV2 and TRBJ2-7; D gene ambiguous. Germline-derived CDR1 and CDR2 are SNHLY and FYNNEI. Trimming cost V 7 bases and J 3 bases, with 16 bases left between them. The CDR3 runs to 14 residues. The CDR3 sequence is CASTRQLSSYEQYF. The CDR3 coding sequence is TGTGCCAGCACGAGGCAGCTATCAAGCTACGAGCAGTACTTC.

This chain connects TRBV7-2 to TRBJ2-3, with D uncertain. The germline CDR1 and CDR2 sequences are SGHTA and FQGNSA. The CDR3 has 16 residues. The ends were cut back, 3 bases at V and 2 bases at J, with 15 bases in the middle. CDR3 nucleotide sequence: TGTGCCAGCAGCTTTATCCCCTCATACAACACAGATACGCAGTATTTT. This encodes CASSFIPSYNTDTQYF.

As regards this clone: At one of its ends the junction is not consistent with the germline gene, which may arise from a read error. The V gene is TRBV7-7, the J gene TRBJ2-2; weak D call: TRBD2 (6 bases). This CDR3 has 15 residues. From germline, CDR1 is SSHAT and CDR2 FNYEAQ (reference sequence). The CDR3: CASSLFSGGSGELFF. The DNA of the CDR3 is TGTGCTAGCAGCTTATTTTCCGGGGGTTCCGGGGAGCTGTTTTTT.

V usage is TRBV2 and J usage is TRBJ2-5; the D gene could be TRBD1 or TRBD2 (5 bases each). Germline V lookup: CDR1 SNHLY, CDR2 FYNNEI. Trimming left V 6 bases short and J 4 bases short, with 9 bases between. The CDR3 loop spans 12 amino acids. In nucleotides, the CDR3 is TGTGCCAGCAGCCGGGACGGAGAGACCCAGTACTTC. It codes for CASSRDGETQYF. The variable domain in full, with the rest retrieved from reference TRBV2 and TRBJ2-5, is EPEVTQTPSHQVTQMGQEVILRCVPISNHLYFYWYRQILGQKVEFLVSFYNNEISEKSEIFDDQFSVERPDGSNFTLKIRSTKLEDSAMYFCASSRDGETQYFGPGTRLLVL.

CDR3 loop: CSVVGARDGYTF. The CDR3 DNA is TGCAGCGTTGTTGGGGCCCGGGATGGCTACACCTTC. The chain is built from TRBV29-1 and TRBJ1-2, with D maybe TRBD1 (5 bases). This CDR3 has 12 residues. The V end was cut by 4 bases, the J end by 6 bases, with 12 bases between. CDR1 SQVTM and CDR2 ANQGSEA come from the germline V gene.

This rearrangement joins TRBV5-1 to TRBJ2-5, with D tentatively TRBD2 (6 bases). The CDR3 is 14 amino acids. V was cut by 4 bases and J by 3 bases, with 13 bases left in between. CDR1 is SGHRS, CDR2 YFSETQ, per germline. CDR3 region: CASSPLTGEETQYF. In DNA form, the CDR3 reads TGCGCCAGCAGCCCTCTGACGGGGGAAGAGACCCAGTACTTC.